This T cell receptor (beta chain) was captured in a study of T cells in Graves' hyperthyroidism and ophthalmopathy. The CDR3 regions of TCR beta were amplified from RNA transcripts. The study used the HTBI primer set for a first-round RT-PCR of the TCR CDR3. TCRdb re-derived calls from the multiplex PCR reads in MiXCR, one entry per CDR3 protein. The sample records 500,000 to 550,000 distinct CDR3 sequences, 15% to 20% being singletons. V was pared by 1 base and J by 2 bases, with 5 bases of the junction left unmatched. CDR3 length: 15 amino acids. Many counts were recorded for this clonotype. V gene TRBV12-3 or TRBV12-4 combines with J gene TRBJ2-7; 7 bases are shared with TRBD2. The receptor was derived from a man aged 35-49 years with Graves' ophthalmopathy. Sequencing was performed on blood. The CDR3 is CASSLGAGETYEQYF. DNA for the CDR3: TGTGCCAGCAGTTTAGGGGCGGGAGAGACCTACGAGCAGTACTTC.